A selection of T cell receptor beta chains follows, all from one sample in a study of blood T cell repertoires in COVID-19. The data were produced by immunoSEQ multiplex PCR, yet TCRdb's version contains in-frame clones alone and is incomplete. Of around 150,000 clones listed, 90% to 95% were seen once; the top ten hold under 5%. Sequenced material: peripheral blood. Receptors originate from a woman aged 45-60 years with acute or convalescent COVID-19. CDR3s include the opening cysteine and the closing phenylalanine or tryptophan. A D gene is named only where the DNA matches it firmly. Some rows mark clone size as missing; the rest say once, few, many or name a class of expanded clone.

CDR3 | DNA | J | V | size | D
CASSESGGTVLSGNTIYF | TGCGCCAGCAGTGAGTCGGGCGGGACGGTTCTTTCTGGAAACACCATATATTTT | TRBJ1-3 | TRBV10-2 | - | -
CASSSIPTLGGNSPLHF | TGTGCCAGCAGCTCTATACCAACATTGGGGGGTAATTCACCCCTCCACTTT | TRBJ1-6 | TRBV7-8 | once | -
CASSVGGIENEQYF | TGTGCCAGCAGCGTAGGAGGGATTGAGAACGAGCAGTACTTC | TRBJ2-7 | TRBV9 | - | -
CARVSGQGFANYGYTF | TGTGCCAGGGTGTCGGGACAGGGTTTCGCTAACTATGGCTACACCTTC | TRBJ1-2 | TRBV2 | - | TRBD1
CASSQSDRGLNQPQHF | TGTGCCAGCAGCCAAAGCGACAGGGGACTTAATCAGCCCCAGCATTTT | TRBJ1-5 | TRBV3-1/TRBV3-2 | - | TRBD1
CASTPPSQVNYTF | TGTGCCAGCACCCCCCCCTCCCAGGTGAACTACACCTTC | TRBJ1-2 | TRBV28 | - | -
CASSIDRGLNNQPQHF | TGTGCCAGTAGTATCGACAGGGGGCTAAACAATCAGCCCCAGCATTTT | TRBJ1-5 | TRBV19 | - | TRBD1
CATSDQTTHQPQHF | TGTGCCACCAGTGATCAAACGACACATCAGCCCCAGCATTTT | TRBJ1-5 | TRBV24-1 | once | -
CATGVGGWGEQFF | TGTGCCACGGGGGTAGGGGGTTGGGGTGAGCAGTTCTTC | TRBJ2-1 | TRBV24-1 | - | -
CASSFFGTVYDQPQHF | TGTGCCAGCAGCTTTTTCGGGACAGTATATGATCAGCCCCAGCATTTT | TRBJ1-5 | TRBV5-5 | - | TRBD1
CASSLTGSGKGDQPQHF | TGTGCCAGCAGCTTAACAGGGTCCGGGAAAGGTGATCAGCCCCAGCATTTT | TRBJ1-5 | TRBV7-9 | once | -
CATTDRAEHEQYF | TGTGCCACCACAGACAGGGCCGAACACGAGCAGTACTTC | TRBJ2-7 | TRBV10-3 | - | TRBD1
CAWRTGAMTQYF | TGTGCCTGGAGGACAGGGGCAATGACGCAGTATTTT | TRBJ2-3 | TRBV30 | - | TRBD1
CASSQEAGNQPQHF | TGTGCCAGCAGCCAAGAGGCAGGGAATCAGCCCCAGCATTTT | TRBJ1-5 | TRBV3-1/TRBV3-2 | - | -
CASSVVGGTYEQYF | TGTGCCAGTAGTGTCGTAGGAGGAACCTACGAGCAGTACTTC | TRBJ2-7 | TRBV19 | - | -
CASSLEGNYGYTF | TGTGCCAGCAGTTTGGAGGGTAACTATGGCTACACCTTC | TRBJ1-2 | TRBV25-1 | - | -
CASSVDAGPGTGELFF | TGTGCCAGCAGCGTAGACGCAGGCCCAGGCACCGGGGAGCTGTTTTTT | TRBJ2-2 | TRBV9 | - | -
CAWITGVGSDTQYF | TGTGCCTGGATAACAGGGGTTGGGTCAGATACGCAGTATTTT | TRBJ2-3 | TRBV30 | - | TRBD1
CASSHAGQGRNNEQFF | TGTGCCAGCAGCCATGCCGGACAGGGGAGGAACAATGAGCAGTTCTTC | TRBJ2-1 | TRBV7-9 | - | TRBD1
CASSQAGGEFNEKLFF | TGTGCCAGCAGCCAAGCCGGGGGGGAGTTTAATGAAAAACTGTTTTTT | TRBJ1-4 | TRBV5-8 | - | -
CATSDSRQGYNEQYF | TGTGCCACCAGTGACTCCCGACAGGGGTACAACGAGCAGTACTTC | TRBJ2-7 | TRBV24-1 | - | TRBD1
CASSQEGNRGSGTDTQYF | TGCGCCAGCAGCCAAGAAGGGAACAGGGGATCAGGCACAGATACGCAGTATTTT | TRBJ2-3 | TRBV4-3 | - | TRBD1
CASSVERTGPGDTGELFF | TGTGCCAGCAGCGTAGAGAGGACAGGGCCTGGGGACACCGGGGAGCTGTTTTTT | TRBJ2-2 | TRBV9 | - | TRBD1
CASSTPRGSPYEQYF | TGTGCCAGCAGTACCCCCAGGGGTTCGCCCTACGAGCAGTACTTC | TRBJ2-7 | TRBV6-5 | - | -
CASSLGGLAKPYEQYF | TGTGCCAGCAGCCTCGGCGGCCTGGCCAAACCCTACGAGCAGTACTTC | TRBJ2-7 | TRBV7-6 | - | -
CASSQELAVPYEQYF | TGCGCCAGCAGCCAAGAACTAGCGGTCCCCTACGAGCAGTACTTC | TRBJ2-7 | TRBV4-1 | - | TRBD2
CASKNQETQYF | TGTGCCTCTAAAAACCAAGAGACCCAGTACTTC | TRBJ2-5 | TRBV30 | - | -
CASSDPGTGNTEAFF | TGTGCCAGCAGTGACCCCGGGACAGGGAACACTGAAGCTTTCTTT | TRBJ1-1 | TRBV25-1 | - | TRBD1
CASSLSGTSGISEQFF | TGTGCCAGCAGCTTATCCGGGACTAGCGGGATCAGTGAGCAGTTCTTC | TRBJ2-1 | TRBV7-9 | - | TRBD2
CASSLGGTSGSNEQFF | TGTGCCAGCAGCTTAGGTGGGACTAGCGGGAGTAATGAGCAGTTCTTC | TRBJ2-1 | TRBV11-2 | - | TRBD2
CAWSTGQGVNQPQHF | TGTGCCTGGAGCACGGGACAGGGAGTCAATCAGCCCCAGCATTTT | TRBJ1-5 | TRBV30 | - | TRBD1
CASSPGEGTEAFF | TGTGCCAGCAGTCCGGGGGAAGGAACTGAAGCTTTCTTT | TRBJ1-1 | TRBV3-1/TRBV3-2 | - | -
CASSLRAGGFQETQYF | TGTGCCAGCAGTTTACGGGCAGGGGGCTTCCAAGAGACCCAGTACTTC | TRBJ2-5 | TRBV27 | - | TRBD1
CASSPTTIATGSGSPLHF | TGTGCCAGCTCACCTACCACTATAGCGACAGGCTCGGGTTCACCCCTCCACTTT | TRBJ1-6 | TRBV18 | - | -
CASSLVQQLRGHEQFF | TGTGCCAGCAGCTTAGTCCAACAACTCAGGGGGCATGAGCAGTTCTTC | TRBJ2-1 | TRBV11-2 | - | TRBD1
CASSRRGEPEAFF | TGCGCCAGCAGCCGGCGAGGCGAACCTGAAGCTTTCTTT | TRBJ1-1 | TRBV5-1 | - | -
CASRLAGHYGYTF | TGTGCCAGCAGACTAGCTGGGCACTATGGCTACACCTTC | TRBJ1-2 | TRBV28 | - | -
CASGLVKGHRVWANYGYTF | TGTGCTAGTGGTTTGGTAAAGGGGCACAGGGTGTGGGCTAACTATGGCTACACCTTC | TRBJ1-2 | TRBV12-5 | - | -
CASSLIQGDAEAFF | TGCGCCAGCAGCTTAATCCAGGGGGATGCTGAAGCTTTCTTT | TRBJ1-1 | TRBV5-1 | - | TRBD1
CASSQTVVGEKLFF | TGTGCCAGCAGTCAGACAGTTGTAGGAGAAAAACTGTTTTTT | TRBJ1-4 | TRBV28 | - | -
CASSRNTGAYEQYF | TGCGCCAGCAGCCGGAACACAGGGGCCTACGAGCAGTACTTC | TRBJ2-7 | TRBV4-1 | once | TRBD1
CASSIGGISYEQYF | TGTGCCAGCAGCATAGGGGGCATCTCCTACGAGCAGTACTTC | TRBJ2-7 | TRBV7-2 | - | TRBD1
CASSEQSGGYTEAFF | TGTGCCAGCAGTGAGCAATCAGGGGGCTACACTGAAGCTTTCTTT | TRBJ1-1 | TRBV6-4 | - | TRBD1